This TCR beta chain stems from a study of blood T cell repertoires in COVID-19. Study details: There were acute and convalescent COVID-19 samples, and they came from the United States, Italy and Spain.

Assignment of participants to cohorts was predicated upon participant-reported clinical history. Recovered participants had two consecutive negative NP/OP PCR tests, healthcare professional clearance, or symptom resolution. Germline V gene data show CDR1 as SEHNR and CDR2 as FQNEAQ (reference sequence). The CDR3 runs to 18 residues. The V and J ends lost 6 bases and 0 bases respectively, with 18 bases between them. Repertoires were generated with immunoSEQ multiplex PCR, while TCRdb's copy carries only in-frame clones and drops some. The sample lists some 200,000 clones, around 73% occurring once. This TCR derives from a woman between 45 and 60 years old who had recovered from COVID-19. Material: PBMCs or T cells enriched from blood (not recorded which). The chain joins TRBV7-9 to TRBJ2-6, with D perhaps TRBD1 (6 bases). The CDR3 region is CASSFPGHYPSGANVLTF. DNA of the CDR3: TGTGCCAGCAGTTTTCCGGGACACTATCCCTCTGGGGCCAACGTCCTGACTTTC.